The rows below give T cell receptor beta chains drawn from one sample of a study of blood T cell repertoires in COVID-19. Assay: immunoSEQ multiplex PCR; the TCRdb copy retains only in-frame clones and omits some. The sample comprises about 290,000 clones, roughly 80% of which are singletons, and about 4% rests with the top ten. Sample: peripheral blood. The receptors were gathered from a woman between 45 and 65 years old with active or convalescent COVID-19. The CDR3 runs from the conserved cysteine through the conserved F or W. The order of the fields is CDR3 protein, CDR3 DNA, J gene, V gene, D gene, clone size. A D gene is named only where the DNA matches it firmly. Part of the rows lack a size; the others show once, few, many or a class for expanded clones.

CDR3: CAIGGALTDTQYF
DNA: TGTGCAATTGGCGGGGCCCTCACAGATACGCAGTATTTT
J: TRBJ2-3
V: TRBV7-2
D: -
size: -

CDR3: CAWGLAGAYNEQFF
DNA: TGTGCCTGGGGGCTAGCGGGAGCCTACAATGAGCAGTTCTTC
J: TRBJ2-1
V: TRBV30
D: TRBD2
size: -

CDR3: CASSYPGQLSYEQYF
DNA: TGTGCCAGCAGTTATCCTGGACAGCTCTCCTACGAGCAGTACTTC
J: TRBJ2-7
V: TRBV6-6
D: -
size: -

CDR3: CASSVSQGGFNEQYF
DNA: TGTGCCAGCAGCGTATCACAAGGGGGCTTCAACGAGCAGTACTTC
J: TRBJ2-7
V: TRBV9
D: TRBD1
size: -

CDR3: CASSFSQDTQYF
DNA: TGCGCCAGCAGCTTTTCACAAGATACGCAGTATTTT
J: TRBJ2-3
V: TRBV5-1
D: -
size: -

CDR3: CASSLGDSGNTIYF
DNA: TGTGCCAGCAGCTTAGGAGACTCTGGAAACACCATATATTTT
J: TRBJ1-3
V: TRBV11-2
D: -
size: -

CDR3: CASRRDKNTEAFF
DNA: TGTGCCAGCAGAAGGGACAAGAACACTGAAGCTTTCTTT
J: TRBJ1-1
V: TRBV6-4
D: -
size: -

CDR3: CATSRESYDRGAQYF
DNA: TGTGCCACCAGCAGAGAATCATACGACAGGGGGGCGCAGTATTTT
J: TRBJ2-3
V: TRBV15
D: TRBD1
size: few

CDR3: CASSLDGEKGLF
DNA: TGTGCCAGCAGCTTGGACGGGGAGAAAGGCCTTTTT
J: TRBJ2-3
V: TRBV5-5
D: -
size: -

CDR3: CASSFRPGGELFF
DNA: TGTGCCAGCAGCTTCAGACCAGGGGGGGAGCTGTTTTTT
J: TRBJ2-2
V: TRBV7-9
D: -
size: -

CDR3: CASSMFAGEGANEKLFF
DNA: TGTGCCAGTAGTATGTTTGCGGGGGAAGGTGCTAATGAAAAACTGTTTTTT
J: TRBJ1-4
V: TRBV19
D: -
size: -

CDR3: CASSSDYRGLHGYTF
DNA: TGTGCCAGCAGTTCAGACTACAGGGGGCTGCATGGCTACACCTTC
J: TRBJ1-2
V: TRBV28
D: TRBD1
size: -

CDR3: CASSQGRGNGKDEQFF
DNA: TGCGCCAGCAGCCAAGGTAGGGGGAACGGGAAGGATGAGCAGTTCTTC
J: TRBJ2-1
V: TRBV4-1
D: -
size: many

CDR3: CASSATALPGLVYNEQFF
DNA: TGTGCCAGCAGTGCAACGGCTTTACCGGGACTAGTTTACAATGAGCAGTTCTTC
J: TRBJ2-1
V: TRBV2
D: TRBD2
size: -

CDR3: CASSLAFKRAFF
DNA: TGTGCCAGCAGCTTAGCTTTCAAGAGAGCTTTCTTT
J: TRBJ1-1
V: TRBV7-9
D: -
size: -

CDR3: CASSMRGRIGEQFF
DNA: TGTGCCAGTAGTATGAGGGGGCGGATCGGTGAGCAGTTCTTC
J: TRBJ2-1
V: TRBV19
D: TRBD1
size: -

CDR3: CASSPLSSYNEQFF
DNA: TGTGCCAGCAGCCCCCTAAGCTCCTACAATGAGCAGTTCTTC
J: TRBJ2-1
V: TRBV6-5
D: -
size: -

CDR3: CASSYLQGTVGNQPQHF
DNA: TGTGCCAGCAGCTACCTACAGGGGACGGTTGGCAATCAGCCCCAGCATTTT
J: TRBJ1-5
V: TRBV5-4
D: TRBD1
size: -

CDR3: CASSLSRSLGYTF
DNA: TGTGCCAGCAGTTTAAGCCGGTCCCTTGGCTACACCTTC
J: TRBJ1-2
V: TRBV12-3/TRBV12-4
D: -
size: -

CDR3: CASSPLRGQGDPRSGYTF
DNA: TGTGCCAGCAGCCCCCTCCGAGGACAGGGGGACCCTAGGAGCGGCTACACCTTC
J: TRBJ1-2
V: TRBV3-1/TRBV3-2
D: TRBD1
size: -

CDR3: CASSLVLGDRFSSFEQYF
DNA: TGTGCCAGCAGCTTGGTGTTAGGGGACAGGTTCTCCTCCTTCGAGCAGTACTTC
J: TRBJ2-7
V: TRBV5-5
D: TRBD1
size: -

CDR3: CASSPTLGGAALNTEAFF
DNA: TGTGCCAGCTCACCCACGCTGGGGGGGGCCGCCTTGAACACTGAAGCTTTCTTT
J: TRBJ1-1
V: TRBV18
D: -
size: -

CDR3: CATSDYNYEQYF
DNA: TGTGCCACCAGTGATTATAACTACGAGCAGTACTTC
J: TRBJ2-7
V: TRBV24-1
D: -
size: -

CDR3: CASSATTGAGANVLTF
DNA: TGTGCCAGTAGTGCTACGACAGGGGCTGGGGCCAACGTCCTGACTTTC
J: TRBJ2-6
V: TRBV19
D: TRBD1
size: -

CDR3: CASSKGHEAQPQHF
DNA: TGTGCCAGCAGTAAGGGGCACGAGGCTCAGCCCCAGCATTTT
J: TRBJ1-5
V: TRBV28
D: -
size: -